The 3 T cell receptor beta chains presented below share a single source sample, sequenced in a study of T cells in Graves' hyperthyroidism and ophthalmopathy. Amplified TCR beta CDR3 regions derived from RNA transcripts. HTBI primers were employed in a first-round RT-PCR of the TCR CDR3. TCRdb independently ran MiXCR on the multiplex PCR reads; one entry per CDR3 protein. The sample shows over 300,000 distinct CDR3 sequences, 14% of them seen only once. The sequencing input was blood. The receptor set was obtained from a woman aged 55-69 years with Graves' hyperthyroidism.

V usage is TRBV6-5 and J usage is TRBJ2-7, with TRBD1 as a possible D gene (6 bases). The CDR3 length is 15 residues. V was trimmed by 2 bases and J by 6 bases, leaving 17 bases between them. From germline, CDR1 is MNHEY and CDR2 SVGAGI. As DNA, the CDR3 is TGTGCCAGCAGTTACGGGCAGGGGAGCTGGGGCGAGCAGTACTTC. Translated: CASSYGQGSWGEQYF.

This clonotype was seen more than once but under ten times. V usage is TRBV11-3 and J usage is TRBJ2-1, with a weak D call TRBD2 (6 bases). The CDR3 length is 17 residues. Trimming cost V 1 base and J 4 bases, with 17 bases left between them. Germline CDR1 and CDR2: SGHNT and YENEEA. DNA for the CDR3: TGTGCCAGCAGCTTAGCCTATAGAAGCGGGTCGTACAATGAGCAGTTCTTC. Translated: CASSLAYRSGSYNEQFF.

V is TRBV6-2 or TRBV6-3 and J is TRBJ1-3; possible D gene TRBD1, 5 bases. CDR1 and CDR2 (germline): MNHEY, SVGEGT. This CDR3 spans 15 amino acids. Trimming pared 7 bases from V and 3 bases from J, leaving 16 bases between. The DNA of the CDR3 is TGTGCCAGCACTACCACAGGCCAAGGTGGAAACACCATATATTTT. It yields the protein CASTTTGQGGNTIYF.